The 12 T cell receptor beta chains in this list originate from one sample, sequenced in a study of T cell repertoires in cytomegalovirus infection. TCRdb called the reads again in MiXCR, with one record for every CDR3 protein. The sample gives more than 650,000 distinct CDR3 sequences, about 40% of which show up once; around 2.8% is in the top ten. Sequencing was done on a sample of PBMCs. Receptors were obtained from a human donor in good health (CMV status not recorded). Some clones in this sample may be carry-over from other donors' samples.

There are a few counts of this clonotype. The CDR3, as DNA: TGCGCCAGCAGCGGGAGGACAGGGAAGAACACTGAAGCTTTCTTT. It encodes CASSGRTGKNTEAFF. The rearrangement links TRBV5-1 to TRBJ1-1, with 8 bases lining up with TRBD1. Trimming at V came to 4 bases and at J to 1 base, leaving 6 bases not matched to a gene. The germline CDR1 and CDR2 sequences are SGHRS and YFSETQ. The CDR3 is 15 residues long.

Details on this clonotype: An end of the junction differs from the germline gene, which may be a read error. V usage is TRBV24-1 and J usage is TRBJ2-5; D gene unclear. The CDR3 extends over 13 amino acids. From germline, CDR1 is KGHDR and CDR2 SFDVKD. CDR3 bases: TGTGACACCAGTGATTTCTCTCTGGGGACCCAGTACTTC. Amino acid sequence: CDTSDFSLGTQYF.

The rearrangement uses TRBV11-2 and TRBJ1-1; D might be TRBD1 (6 bases). V gave up 1 base and J gave up 11 bases, with 14 bases separating them. CDR1 is SGHAT and CDR2 is FQNNGV in the germline V gene. This CDR3 is 13 amino acids long. In DNA, the CDR3 is TGTGCCAGCAGCTTAGTCGTGGGGGCCGTTGCTTTCTTT. The encoded protein is CASSLVVGAVAFF.

Comment on this clonotype: Sequence at one end of the junction differs from germline and may be a read error. V is TRBV11-2 and J is TRBJ2-1; 14 bases are shared with TRBD2. This CDR3 is 16 amino acids long. Germline CDR1 and CDR2: SGHAT and FQNNGV. The CDR3 DNA sequence: TGTGCCAGCAGCTGGGGGGGACTAGCGGGAGTGAATGGGCAGTTCTTC. Translated: CASSWGGLAGVNGQFF.

The chain carries TRBV20-1 and TRBJ2-7; D gene ambiguous. This CDR3 is built from 14 residues. The germline CDR1 and CDR2 sequences are DFQATT and SNEGSKA (reference sequence). V lost 0 bases and J lost 2, with 11 bases in between. In DNA, the CDR3 is TGCAGTGCTAGAGAGGGCCCGAGACCCTACGAGCAGTACTTC. This encodes CSAREGPRPYEQYF.

A note on this clonotype: The junction and the germline gene differ at one end; a read error may be behind it. The J gene is TRBJ2-7, the V gene TRBV12-3 or TRBV12-4; either TRBD1 or TRBD2 may supply D (5 bases each). The CDR3 loop spans 13 amino acids. The CDR3 loop reads CSSVLGVLYEQYF. DNA for the CDR3: TGTTCCAGCGTTTTGGGGGTTCTTTACGAGCAGTACTTC.

This clonotype was recorded a few times. This chain uses TRBV28 with TRBJ2-1; D is unresolved. The germline V gene has CDR1 MDHEN and CDR2 SYDVKM. V lost 7 bases and J 1 base, leaving 20 bases between the germline ends. The CDR3 consists of 17 residues. CDR3: CASTTTPSRGSYNEQFF. DNA of the CDR3: TGTGCCAGCACCACTACTCCTTCACGCGGATCCTACAATGAGCAGTTCTTC.

In this sample, this clonotype turned up once. This may be a read error: a much more frequent sequence differs by one nucleotide. The chain has TRBV7-2 and TRBJ2-4, with 10 bases matching TRBD1. Germline V gene sequence: CDR1 SGHTA, CDR2 FQGNSA. The V segment lost 4 bases and the J segment 2 bases; nucleotides outside the gene matches: 8. The CDR3 contains 17 residues. Here the CDR3 reads CASSYDRGRVPKNIQYF. The CDR3 DNA is TGTGCCAGCAGCTACGACAGGGGGCGTGTGCCCAAAAACATTCAGTACTTC.

The gene calls are TRBV28 and TRBJ2-7, with D tentatively TRBD1 (5 bases). The ends were cut back, 6 bases at V and 2 bases at J, with 17 bases in the middle. This CDR3 comprises 15 residues. Germline CDR1 reads MDHEN; CDR2 reads SYDVKM. DNA for the CDR3: TGTGCCAGCAGCCCCCCCACGGCCAGGGCCTACGAGCAGTACTTC. Translating it yields CASSPPTARAYEQYF.

The chain is built from TRBV6-5 and TRBJ2-6; D may be TRBD1 (5 bases). The germline V gene has CDR1 MNHEY and CDR2 SVGAGI. V was shortened by 5 bases and J by 7 bases, with 15 bases between the two germline ends. The CDR3 is 15 residues long. The CDR3 bases are TGTGCCAGCAGTACCGACAGAGGACGAGCCAACGTCCTGACTTTC. It codes for CASSTDRGRANVLTF.

The chain recombines TRBV19 with TRBJ2-5; D gene unclear. Trimming removed 3 bases at V and 4 bases at J, with 15 bases between. CDR1 is LNHDA and CDR2 is SQIVND in the germline V gene (reference sequence). There are 15 residues in the CDR3. CDR3 coding DNA: TGTGCCAGTAGTATCGGCCGTACCCGTGTAGAGACCCAGTACTTC. Translation gives CASSIGRTRVETQYF.

The DNA of the CDR3 is TGTGCCAGCAGCCAAGGGAGTGGGATCACTGAAGCTTTCTTT. Translating it yields CASSQGSGITEAFF. The rearrangement joins TRBV14 to TRBJ1-1; no clear D. V gave up 1 base and J gave up 4 bases, with 10 bases separating them. Germline CDR1 is SGHDN and CDR2 is FVKESK. This CDR3 region has 14 residues.